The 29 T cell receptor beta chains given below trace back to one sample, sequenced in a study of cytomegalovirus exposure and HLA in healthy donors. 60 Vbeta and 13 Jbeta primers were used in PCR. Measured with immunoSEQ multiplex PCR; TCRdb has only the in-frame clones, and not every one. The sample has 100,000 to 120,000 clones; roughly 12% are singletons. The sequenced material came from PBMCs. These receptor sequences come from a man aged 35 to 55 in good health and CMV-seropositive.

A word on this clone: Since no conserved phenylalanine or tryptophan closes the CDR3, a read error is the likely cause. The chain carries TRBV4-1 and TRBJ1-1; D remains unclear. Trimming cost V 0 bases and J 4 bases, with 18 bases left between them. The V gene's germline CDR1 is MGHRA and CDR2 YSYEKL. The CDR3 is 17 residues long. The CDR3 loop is CASSQDGGSSRGTEAFV. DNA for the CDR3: TGCGCCAGCAGCCAAGATGGCGGATCCTCCCGAGGCACTGAAGCTTTCGTT.

The CDR3: CSVRDRNTEAFF. CDR3 sequence (DNA): TGCAGCGTTCGTGACAGGAACACTGAAGCTTTCTTT. This chain connects TRBV29-1 to TRBJ1-1, with D perhaps TRBD1 (5 bases). Germline assignment: CDR1 SQVTM and CDR2 ANQGSEA. This CDR3 is 12 amino acids long. Trimming stripped 5 bases from V and 1 base from J, with 8 bases between.

CDR3 nucleotides: TGTGCCAGCAGCTTAGCGGGACAGGTGATTGAAAAACTGTTTTTT. Translating it yields CASSLAGQVIEKLFF. The chain links TRBV11-2 to TRBJ1-4; 8 bases agree with TRBD1. There are 15 residues in the CDR3. Looked up from germline, CDR1 is SGHAT and CDR2 is FQNNGV. V lost 1 base to trimming and J lost 7 bases; unmatched junction nucleotides: 5.

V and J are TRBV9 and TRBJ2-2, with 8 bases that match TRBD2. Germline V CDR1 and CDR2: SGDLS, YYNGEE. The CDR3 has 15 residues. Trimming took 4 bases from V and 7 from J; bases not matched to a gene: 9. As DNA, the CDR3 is TGTGCCAGCAGCCCACCGGGACTAGTAGGCGGGGAGCTGTTTTTT. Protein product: CASSPPGLVGGELFF.

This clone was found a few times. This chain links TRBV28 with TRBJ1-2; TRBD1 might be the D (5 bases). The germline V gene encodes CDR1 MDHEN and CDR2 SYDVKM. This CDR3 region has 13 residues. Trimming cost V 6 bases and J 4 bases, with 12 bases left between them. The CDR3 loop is CASRVAGLYGYTF. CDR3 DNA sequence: TGTGCCAGCAGAGTAGCGGGGCTCTATGGCTACACCTTC.

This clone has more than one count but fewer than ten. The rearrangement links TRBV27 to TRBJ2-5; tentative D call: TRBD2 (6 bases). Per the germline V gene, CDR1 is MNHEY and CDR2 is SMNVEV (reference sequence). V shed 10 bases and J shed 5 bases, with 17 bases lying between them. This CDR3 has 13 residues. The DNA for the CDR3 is TGTGCCACAAGCGGGCCGGGGAGGGAGACCCAGTACTTC. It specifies CATSGPGRETQYF.

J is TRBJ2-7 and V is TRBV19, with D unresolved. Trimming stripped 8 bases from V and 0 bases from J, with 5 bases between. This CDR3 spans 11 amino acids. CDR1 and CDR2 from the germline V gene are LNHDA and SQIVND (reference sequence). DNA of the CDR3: TGTGCCAGTTCGAGCTCCTACGAGCAGTACTTC. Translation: CASSSSYEQYF. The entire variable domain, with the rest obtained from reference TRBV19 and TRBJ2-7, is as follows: DGGITQSPKYLFRKEGQNVTLSCEQNLNHDAMYWYRQDPGQGLRLIYYSQIVNDFQKGDIAEGYSVSREKKESFPLTVTSAQKNPTAFYLCASSSSYEQYFGPGTRLTVT.

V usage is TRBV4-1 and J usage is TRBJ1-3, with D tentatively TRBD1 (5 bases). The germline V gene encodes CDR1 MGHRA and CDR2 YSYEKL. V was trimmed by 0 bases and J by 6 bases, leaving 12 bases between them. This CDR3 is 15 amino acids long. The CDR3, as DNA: TGCGCCAGCAGCCAAGATCGGACAAGGGAAAACACCATATATTTT. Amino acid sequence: CASSQDRTRENTIYF.

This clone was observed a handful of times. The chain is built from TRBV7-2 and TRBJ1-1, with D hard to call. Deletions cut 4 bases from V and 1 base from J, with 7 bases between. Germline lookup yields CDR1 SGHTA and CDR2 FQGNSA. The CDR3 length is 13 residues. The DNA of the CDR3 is TGTGCCAGCAGCTGGGGAGCGAACACTGAAGCTTTCTTT. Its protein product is CASSWGANTEAFF.

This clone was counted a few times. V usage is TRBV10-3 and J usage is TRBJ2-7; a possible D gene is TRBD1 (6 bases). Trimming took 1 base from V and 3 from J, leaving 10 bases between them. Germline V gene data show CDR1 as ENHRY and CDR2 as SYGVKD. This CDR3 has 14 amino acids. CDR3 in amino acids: CAISEWTENYEQYF. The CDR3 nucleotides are TGTGCCATCAGTGAGTGGACAGAAAACTACGAGCAGTACTTC.

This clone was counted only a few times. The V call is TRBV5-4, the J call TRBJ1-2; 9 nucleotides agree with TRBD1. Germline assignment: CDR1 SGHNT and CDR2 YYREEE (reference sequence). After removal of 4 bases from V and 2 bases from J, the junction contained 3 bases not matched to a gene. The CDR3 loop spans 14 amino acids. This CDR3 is CASSRGTGNYGYTF. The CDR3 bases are TGTGCCAGCAGCCGGGGGACAGGGAACTATGGCTACACCTTC. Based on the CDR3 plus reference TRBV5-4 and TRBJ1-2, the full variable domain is ETGVTQSPTHLIKTRGQQVTLRCSSQSGHNTVSWYQQALGQGPQFIFQYYREEENGRGNFPPRFSGLQFPNYSSELNVNALELDDSALYLCASSRGTGNYGYTFGSGTRLTVV.

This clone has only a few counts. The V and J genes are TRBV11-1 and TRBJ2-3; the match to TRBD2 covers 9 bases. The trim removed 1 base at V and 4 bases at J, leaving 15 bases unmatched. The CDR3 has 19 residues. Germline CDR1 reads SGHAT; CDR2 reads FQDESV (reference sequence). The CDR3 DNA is TGTGCCAGCAGCTTAGTCGGCGCGGGAGGGCCCGCTCGGGCAGATACGCAGTATTTT. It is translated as CASSLVGAGGPARADTQYF. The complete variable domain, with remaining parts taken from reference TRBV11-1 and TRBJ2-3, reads EAEVAQSPRYKITEKSQAVAFWCDPISGHATLYWYRQILGQGPELLVQFQDESVVDDSQLPKDRFSAERLKGVDSTLKIQPAELGDSAMYLCASSLVGAGGPARADTQYFGPGTRLTVL.

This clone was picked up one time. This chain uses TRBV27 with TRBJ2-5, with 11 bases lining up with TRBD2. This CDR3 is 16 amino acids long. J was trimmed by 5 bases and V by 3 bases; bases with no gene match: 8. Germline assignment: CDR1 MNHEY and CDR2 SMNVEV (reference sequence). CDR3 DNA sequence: TGTGCCAGCAGTTTTGATACTAGCGGGAGTTTTGAGACCCAGTACTTC. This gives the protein CASSFDTSGSFETQYF.

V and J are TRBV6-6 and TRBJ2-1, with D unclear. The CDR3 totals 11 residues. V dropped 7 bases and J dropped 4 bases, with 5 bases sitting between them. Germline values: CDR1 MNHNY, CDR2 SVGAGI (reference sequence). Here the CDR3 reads CASKSYNEQFF. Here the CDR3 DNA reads TGTGCCAGCAAATCATACAATGAGCAGTTCTTC.

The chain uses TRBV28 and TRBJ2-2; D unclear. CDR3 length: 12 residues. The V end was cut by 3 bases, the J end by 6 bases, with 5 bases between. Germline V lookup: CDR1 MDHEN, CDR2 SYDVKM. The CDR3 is CASSFRAGELFF. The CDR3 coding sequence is TGTGCCAGCAGTTTTAGAGCCGGGGAGCTGTTTTTT. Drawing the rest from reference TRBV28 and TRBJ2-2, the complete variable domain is DVKVTQSSRYLVKRTGEKVFLECVQDMDHENMFWYRQDPGLGLRLIYFSYDVKMKEKGDIPEGYSVSREKKERFSLILESASTNQTSMYLCASSFRAGELFFGEGSRLTVL.

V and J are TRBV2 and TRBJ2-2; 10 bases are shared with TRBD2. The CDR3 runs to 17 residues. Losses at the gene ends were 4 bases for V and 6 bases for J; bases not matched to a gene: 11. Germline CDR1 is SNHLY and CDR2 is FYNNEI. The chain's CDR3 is CASSGGGTSVFAGELFF. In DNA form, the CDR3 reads TGTGCCAGCAGTGGGGGGGGGACTAGCGTTTTCGCCGGGGAGCTGTTTTTT.

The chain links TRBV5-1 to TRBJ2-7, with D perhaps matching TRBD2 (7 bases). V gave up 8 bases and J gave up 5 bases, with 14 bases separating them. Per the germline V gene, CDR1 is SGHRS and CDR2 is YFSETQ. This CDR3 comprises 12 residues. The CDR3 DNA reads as TGCGCCAGTAGGGGGGGGCGCGACGAGCAGTACTTC. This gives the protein CASRGGRDEQYF. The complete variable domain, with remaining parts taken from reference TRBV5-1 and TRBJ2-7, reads KAGVTQTPRYLIKTRGQQVTLSCSPISGHRSVSWYQQTPGQGLQFLFEYFSETQRNKGNFPGRFSGRQFSNSRSEMNVSTLELGDSALYLCASRGGRDEQYFGPGTRLTVT.

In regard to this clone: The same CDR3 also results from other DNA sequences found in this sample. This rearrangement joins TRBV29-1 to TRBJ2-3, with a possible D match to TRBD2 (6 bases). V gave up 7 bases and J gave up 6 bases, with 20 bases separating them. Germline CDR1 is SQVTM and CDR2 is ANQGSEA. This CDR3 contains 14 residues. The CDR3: CSALTRYSTDTQYF. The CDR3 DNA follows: TGCAGCGCCTTGACTAGATACTCCACGGATACGCAGTATTTT.

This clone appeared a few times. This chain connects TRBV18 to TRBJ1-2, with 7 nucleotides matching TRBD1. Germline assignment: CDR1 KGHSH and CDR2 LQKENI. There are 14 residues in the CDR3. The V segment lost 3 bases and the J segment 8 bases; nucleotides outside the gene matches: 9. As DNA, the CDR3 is TGTGCCAGCTCACCCGGGACCGAAGGGGGCGGCTACACCTTC. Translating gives CASSPGTEGGGYTF.

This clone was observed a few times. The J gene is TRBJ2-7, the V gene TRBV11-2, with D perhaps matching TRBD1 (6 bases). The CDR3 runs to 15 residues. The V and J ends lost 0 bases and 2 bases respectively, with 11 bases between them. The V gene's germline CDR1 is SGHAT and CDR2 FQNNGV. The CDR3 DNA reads TGTGCCAGCAGCTTAGATTTCGACAGGCCCTACGAGCAGTACTTC. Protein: CASSLDFDRPYEQYF.

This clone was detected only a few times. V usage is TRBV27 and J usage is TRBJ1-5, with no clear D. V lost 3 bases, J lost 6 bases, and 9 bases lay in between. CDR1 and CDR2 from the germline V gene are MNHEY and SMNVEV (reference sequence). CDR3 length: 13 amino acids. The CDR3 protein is CASSLEVGQPQHF. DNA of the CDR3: TGTGCCAGCAGTTTGGAGGTCGGTCAGCCCCAGCATTTT.

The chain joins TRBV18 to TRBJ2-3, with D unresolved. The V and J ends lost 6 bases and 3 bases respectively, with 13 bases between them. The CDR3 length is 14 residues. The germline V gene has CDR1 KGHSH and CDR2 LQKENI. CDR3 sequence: CASSPTFGTDTQYF. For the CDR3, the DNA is TGTGCCAGCTCGCCTACCTTCGGGACAGATACGCAGTATTTT.

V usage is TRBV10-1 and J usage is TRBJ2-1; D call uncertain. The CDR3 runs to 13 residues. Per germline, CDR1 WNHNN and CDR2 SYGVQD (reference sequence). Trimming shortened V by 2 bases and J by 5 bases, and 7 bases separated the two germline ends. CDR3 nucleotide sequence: TGCGCCAGCAGTGAGGGCCTAGACAATGAGCAGTTCTTC. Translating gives CASSEGLDNEQFF.

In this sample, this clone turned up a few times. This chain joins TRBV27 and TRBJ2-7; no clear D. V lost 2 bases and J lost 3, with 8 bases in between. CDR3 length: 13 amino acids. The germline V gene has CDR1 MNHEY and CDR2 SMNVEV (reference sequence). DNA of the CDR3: TGTGCCAGCAGTTTAAGACTGGGCTACGAGCAGTACTTC. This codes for CASSLRLGYEQYF.

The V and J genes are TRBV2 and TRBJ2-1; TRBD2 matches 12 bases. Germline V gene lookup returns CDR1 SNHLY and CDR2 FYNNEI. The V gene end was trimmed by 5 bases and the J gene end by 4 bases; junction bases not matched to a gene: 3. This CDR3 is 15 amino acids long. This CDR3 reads CASSPGLAGYNEQFF. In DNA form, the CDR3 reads TGTGCCAGCAGTCCGGGACTAGCGGGTTACAATGAGCAGTTCTTC. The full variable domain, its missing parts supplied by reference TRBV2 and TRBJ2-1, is EPEVTQTPSHQVTQMGQEVILRCVPISNHLYFYWYRQILGQKVEFLVSFYNNEISEKSEIFDDQFSVERPDGSNFTLKIRSTKLEDSAMYFCASSPGLAGYNEQFFGPGTRLTVL.

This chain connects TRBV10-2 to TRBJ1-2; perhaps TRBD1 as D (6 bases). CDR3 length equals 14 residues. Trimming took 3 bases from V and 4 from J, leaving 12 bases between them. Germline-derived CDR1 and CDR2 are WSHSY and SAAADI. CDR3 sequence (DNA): TGCGCCAGCAGTGATTGGGGACAATCCTATGGCTACACCTTC. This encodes CASSDWGQSYGYTF.

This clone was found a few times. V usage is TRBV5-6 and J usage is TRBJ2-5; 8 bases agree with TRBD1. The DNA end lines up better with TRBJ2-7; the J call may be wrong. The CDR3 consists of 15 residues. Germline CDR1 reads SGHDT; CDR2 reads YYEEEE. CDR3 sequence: CASSLDGTGTYEQYF. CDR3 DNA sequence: TGTGCCAGCAGCTTGGATGGGACAGGCACCTACGAGCAGTACTTC.

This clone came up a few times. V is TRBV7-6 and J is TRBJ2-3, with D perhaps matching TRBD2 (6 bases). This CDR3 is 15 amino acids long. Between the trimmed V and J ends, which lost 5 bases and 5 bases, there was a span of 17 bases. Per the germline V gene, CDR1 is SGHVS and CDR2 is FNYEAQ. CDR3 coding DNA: TGTGCCAGCAGCCCCCATCCGAGACTAGAAGATACGCAGTATTTT. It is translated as CASSPHPRLEDTQYF. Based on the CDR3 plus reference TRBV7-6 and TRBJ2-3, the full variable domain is GAGVSQSPRYKVTKRGQDVALRCDPISGHVSLYWYRQALGQGPEFLTYFNYEAQQDKSGLPNDRFSAERPEGSISTLTIQRTEQRDSAMYRCASSPHPRLEDTQYFGPGTRLTVL.

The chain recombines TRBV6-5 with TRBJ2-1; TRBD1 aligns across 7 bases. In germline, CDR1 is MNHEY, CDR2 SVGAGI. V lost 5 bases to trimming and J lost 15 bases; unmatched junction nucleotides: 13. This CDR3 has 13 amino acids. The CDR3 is CASSADRDGIRFF. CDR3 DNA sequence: TGTGCCAGCAGTGCCGACAGGGACGGGATTCGGTTCTTC.